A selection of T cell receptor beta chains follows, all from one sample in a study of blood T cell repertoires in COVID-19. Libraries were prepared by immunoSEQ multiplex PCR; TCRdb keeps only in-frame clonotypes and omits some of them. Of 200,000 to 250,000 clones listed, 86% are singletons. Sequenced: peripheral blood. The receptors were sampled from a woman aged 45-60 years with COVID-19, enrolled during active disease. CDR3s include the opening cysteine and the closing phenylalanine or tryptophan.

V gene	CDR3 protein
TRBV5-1	CASSLDLTTGEKLFF
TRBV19	CASSIHGSPWDRGYGYTF
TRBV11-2	CASSLRLAGGHWGETQYF
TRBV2	CASSPLQGAVNTEAFF
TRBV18	CASSPESIGLAGTPSTDTQYF
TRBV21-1	CASSKGGEQFF
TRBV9	CASTGTPVSTSTDTQYF
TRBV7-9	CASSPGTPNQPQHF
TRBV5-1	CASSFEIHPRTGKNTEAFF
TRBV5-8	CASTTTTGSLYGYTF